A single T cell receptor beta chain is shown here with its context. The sample's treatment: preoperative locoregional IRX-2 cytokine immunotherapy. Samples came from a phase Ib trial of preoperative locoregional IRX-2 cytokine immunotherapy. After removal of 2 bases from V and 4 bases from J, the junction contained 6 bases not matched to a gene. This CDR3 has 15 residues. Germline loops: CDR1 KGHSH, CDR2 LQKENI. Clones were sequenced by immunoSEQ multiplex PCR, and TCRdb holds only the in-frame ones, with some missing. This sample has about 89,000 clones, with 86% found just once. This entry comes from a study of preoperative IRX-2 immunotherapy in early breast cancer.

The sequencing here drew on tumor tissue, taken after IRX-2 immunotherapy. The clonotype comes from a human donor with breast cancer. The V and J genes are TRBV18 and TRBJ1-1; 8 bases agree with TRBD1. This CDR3 is CASSPGTGVVTEAFF. The CDR3, as DNA: TGTGCCAGCTCACCAGGGACAGGTGTCGTCACTGAAGCTTTCTTT.